Listed here is a single TCR beta chain. The data were taken from a study of cytomegalovirus exposure and HLA in healthy donors. PCR employed 60 Vbeta and 13 Jbeta primers. Sequencing was performed with immunoSEQ multiplex PCR; in TCRdb, only in-frame clones are kept and a portion is missing. This table has 99,000 or so clones, 79% appearing once. The germline V and J ends were trimmed by 9 bases and 2 bases, with 19 bases remaining between them. The germline V gene has CDR1 MGHRA and CDR2 YSYEKL. This CDR3 region has 15 residues. The clonotype originates from a male donor in good health and CMV-seropositive. This chain joins TRBV4-1 and TRBJ2-5; perhaps TRBD1 as D (5 bases). Material: PBMCs. The CDR3 coding sequence is TGCGCCAGTACCCAGGGCAGCTTTGGACAAGAGACCCAGTACTTC. Translated, it gives CASTQGSFGQETQYF.